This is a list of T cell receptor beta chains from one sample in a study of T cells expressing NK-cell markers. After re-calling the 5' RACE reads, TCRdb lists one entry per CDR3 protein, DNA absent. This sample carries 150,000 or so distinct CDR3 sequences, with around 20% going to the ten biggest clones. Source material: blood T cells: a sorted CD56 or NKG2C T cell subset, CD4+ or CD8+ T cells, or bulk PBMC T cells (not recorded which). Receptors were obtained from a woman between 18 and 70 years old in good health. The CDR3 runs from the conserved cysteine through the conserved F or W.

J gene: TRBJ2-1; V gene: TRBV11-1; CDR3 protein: CASSYGQGASRLYNEQFF
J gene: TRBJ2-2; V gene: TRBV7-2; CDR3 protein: CASSLFGSDTGELFF
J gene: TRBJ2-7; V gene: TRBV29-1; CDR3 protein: CSVAPGLAGTYEQYF
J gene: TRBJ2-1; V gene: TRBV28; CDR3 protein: CASSLDRGHNEQFF
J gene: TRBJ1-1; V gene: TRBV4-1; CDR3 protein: CASSQVNLVVYTEAFF
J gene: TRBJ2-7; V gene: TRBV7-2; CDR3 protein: CASSPKGRNEQYF
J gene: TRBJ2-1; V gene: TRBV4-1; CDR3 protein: CASSQDGGGRVANEQFF
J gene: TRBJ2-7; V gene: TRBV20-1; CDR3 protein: CSARGSGRDGEQYF
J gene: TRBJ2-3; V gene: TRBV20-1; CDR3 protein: CSARVPGRSTQYF
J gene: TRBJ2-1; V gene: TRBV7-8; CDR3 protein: CASSLAVTGSMSSYNEQFF
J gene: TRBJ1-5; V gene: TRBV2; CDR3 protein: CASSEIRVESPQHF
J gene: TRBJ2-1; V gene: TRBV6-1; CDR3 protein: CASSEGQGPIYNEQFF
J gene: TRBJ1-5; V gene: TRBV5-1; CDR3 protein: CASSLGPGTTPQHF
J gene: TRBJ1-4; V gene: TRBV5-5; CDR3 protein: CASSRGRVGDEKLFF
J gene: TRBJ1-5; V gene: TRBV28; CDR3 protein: CASSSNRPQHF
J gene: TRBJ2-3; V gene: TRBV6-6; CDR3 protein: CASSYRATDTQYF
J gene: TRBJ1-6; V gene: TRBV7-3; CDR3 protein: CASSPRPINSPLHF
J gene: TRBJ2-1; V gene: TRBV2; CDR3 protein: CASRELAGGEDEQFF
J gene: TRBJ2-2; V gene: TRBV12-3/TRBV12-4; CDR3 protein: CASRIGGTNTGELFF
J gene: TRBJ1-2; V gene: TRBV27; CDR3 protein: CATGQDANYGYTF
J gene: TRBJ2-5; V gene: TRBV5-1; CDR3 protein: CASSLGMGTNFQETQYF
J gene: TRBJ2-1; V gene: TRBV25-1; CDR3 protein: CASSDSIRDSSYNEQFF
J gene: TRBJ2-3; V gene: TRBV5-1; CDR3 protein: CASSLARGGFTDTQYF
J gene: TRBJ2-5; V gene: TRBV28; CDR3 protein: CASSTPGSETQYF
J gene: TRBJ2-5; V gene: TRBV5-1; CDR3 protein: CASSGLAGGITQETQYF
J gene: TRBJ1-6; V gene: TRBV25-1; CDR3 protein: CASTKGQGTSLHF
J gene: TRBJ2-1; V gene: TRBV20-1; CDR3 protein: CSYPWRGVNEQFF
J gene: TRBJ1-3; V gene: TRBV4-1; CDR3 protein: CASSHPDSSGNTIYF
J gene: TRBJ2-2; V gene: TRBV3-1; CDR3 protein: CASSQGGLKPSGELFF
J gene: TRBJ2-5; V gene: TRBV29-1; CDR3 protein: CALRVGETQYF
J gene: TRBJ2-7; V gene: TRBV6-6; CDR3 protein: CATLVGTGGAQYF
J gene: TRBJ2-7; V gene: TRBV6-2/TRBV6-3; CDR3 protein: CASRNPGQGRTYEQYF
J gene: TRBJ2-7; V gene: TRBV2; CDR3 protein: CASRNGVSGGYEQYF
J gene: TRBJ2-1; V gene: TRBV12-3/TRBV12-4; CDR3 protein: CATLSSGYFSYNEQFF
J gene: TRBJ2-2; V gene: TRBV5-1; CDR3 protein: CASSWYSPNTGELFF
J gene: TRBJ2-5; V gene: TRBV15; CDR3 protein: CATSRGSSGLQETQYF
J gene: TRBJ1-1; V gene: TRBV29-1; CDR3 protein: CSVGQVNTEAFF
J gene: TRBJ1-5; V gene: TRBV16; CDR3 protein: CASSQSYGNQPQHF
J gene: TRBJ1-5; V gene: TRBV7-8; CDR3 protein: CASSRGQNSNQPQHF
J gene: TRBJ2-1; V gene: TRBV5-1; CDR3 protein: CASSPVLGRDEQFF
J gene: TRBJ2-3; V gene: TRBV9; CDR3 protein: CASAGQGASGGYTQYF
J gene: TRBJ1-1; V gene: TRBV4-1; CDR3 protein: CASSQTASGTEAFF
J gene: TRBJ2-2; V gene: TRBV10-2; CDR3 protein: CASVLAGAPGELFF
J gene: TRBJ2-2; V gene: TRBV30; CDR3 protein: CAWGISDTGELFF
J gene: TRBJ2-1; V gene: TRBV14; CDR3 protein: CASSEGTGPNEQFF
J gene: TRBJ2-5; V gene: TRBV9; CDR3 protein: CASSVPGAKETQYF
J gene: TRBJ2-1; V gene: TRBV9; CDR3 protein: CASSVVGATEQFF
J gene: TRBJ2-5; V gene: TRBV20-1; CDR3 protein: CSARDWATPQETQYF
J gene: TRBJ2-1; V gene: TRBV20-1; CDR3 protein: CSAKGSGSYNEQFF
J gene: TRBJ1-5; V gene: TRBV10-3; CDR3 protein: CAISEGGAQPQHF
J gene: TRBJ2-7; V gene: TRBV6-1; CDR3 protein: CASSKGTSSLEEQYF
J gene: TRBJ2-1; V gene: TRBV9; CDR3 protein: CASSPGTFYNEQFF
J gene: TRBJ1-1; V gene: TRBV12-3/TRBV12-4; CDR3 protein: CASSLNLPGQGITEAFF
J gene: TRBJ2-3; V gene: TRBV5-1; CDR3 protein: CASSPGQGPDTQYF
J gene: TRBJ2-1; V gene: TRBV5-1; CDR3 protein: CASSLASWAGKYEQFF
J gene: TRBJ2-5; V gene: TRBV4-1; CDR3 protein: CASSQDFYLGGSRSHQETQYF